This T cell receptor (beta chain) is drawn from a study of Graves' ophthalmopathy and Graves' hyperthyroidism. Ophthalmopathic donors had moderate-to-severe activity, CAS ≥3 and NOSPECS ≥4, with disease that had lasted under 3 months. Researchers took RNA transcripts and amplified TCR beta CDR3 regions from them. The first round was an RT-PCR with HTBI primers, and the second round was a multiplex PCR. Using its own MiXCR run on the multiplex PCR reads, TCRdb lists one record per CDR3 protein. Of roughly 500,000 distinct CDR3 sequences detected, about 15% appear once; the ten largest clones hold 8% to 10%. This clonotype was observed at least ten times. Material: blood. The receptor comes from a woman in her 30s with Graves' ophthalmopathy.

CDR3 nucleotides: TGTGCCACCAAGGACGCAGGCGTAAATTCACCCCTCCACTTT. This translates into CATKDAGVNSPLHF. This rearrangement joins TRBV24-1 to TRBJ1-6; D remains ambiguous. V gave up 8 bases and J gave up 7 bases, with 14 bases separating them. The CDR3 extends over 14 amino acids. Germline loops: CDR1 KGHDR, CDR2 SFDVKD.